The 30 T cell receptor beta chains below come from one sample, sequenced in a study of blood T cells in healthy people across ages. Together with a sample-barcoded 5' primer, a J-beta primer mix was included in a second PCR lasting roughly 6 to 12 cycles. TCRdb redid the calling of the 5' RACE reads with MiXCR, one entry per CDR3 protein. The sample shows about 970,000 distinct CDR3 sequences, about 53% of them seen only once. Input material: blood. The receptors come from a woman aged 60-75 years in good health.

The CDR3 loop is CASSFRQAGLKNEQFF. The CDR3 DNA follows: TGTGCCAGCAGTTTCCGTCAGGCGGGTCTAAAAAATGAGCAGTTCTTC. The gene calls are TRBV12-3 or TRBV12-4 and TRBJ2-1; D is perhaps TRBD2 (5 bases). This CDR3 comprises 16 residues. Trimming left V 3 bases short and J 7 bases short, with 19 bases between.

The chain couples TRBV3-1 to TRBJ2-1, with D possibly being TRBD2 (5 bases). The end of the DNA fits TRBJ2-7 better, so the J call may be wrong. Germline CDR1 is LGHDT and CDR2 is YNNKEL (reference sequence). The CDR3 consists of 13 residues. Here the CDR3 reads CASSPWTGREQYF. Written as DNA, the CDR3 is TGTGCCAGCAGCCCCTGGACTGGACGGGAGCAGTACTTC.

This clonotype has only a few counts. V is TRBV5-6 and J is TRBJ2-3; maybe TRBD2 (6 bases). The CDR3 is made up of 14 amino acids. The V gene's germline CDR1 is SGHDT and CDR2 YYEEEE. Deletions cut 2 bases from V and 6 bases from J, with 13 bases between. The CDR3 loop is CASSLRTTSDTQYF. In DNA form, the CDR3 reads TGTGCCAGCAGCTTACGGACTACTTCGGATACGCAGTATTTT.

A note on this clonotype: One end of the junction varies from germline; a read error may be responsible. V gene TRBV9 combines with J gene TRBJ1-2, with a possible D match to TRBD1 (6 bases). This CDR3 is built from 15 residues. The germline V gene encodes CDR1 SGDLS and CDR2 YYNGEE. The CDR3 nucleotides are TGTGCCAGCAGCGTAGCCGGGGGCTGGAACTATGACTACACCTTC. Translation: CASSVAGGWNYDYTF.

The V and J genes are TRBV6-5 and TRBJ1-3, with D hard to call. The V end lost 4 bases, the J end lost 1 base, and 14 bases lay between the germline ends. The length of the CDR3 is 16 residues. Germline CDR1 MNHEY, CDR2 SVGAGI. The CDR3: CASSCRQVASGNTIYF. The CDR3 bases are TGTGCCAGCAGTTGCCGGCAGGTGGCTTCTGGAAACACCATATATTTT.

The rearrangement joins TRBV20-1 to TRBJ2-1; D gene ambiguous. Germline CDR1 and CDR2: DFQATT and SNEGSKA (reference sequence). V lost 0 bases and J lost 13, with 16 bases in between. The CDR3 consists of 13 residues. CDR3: CSARDSTDETQFF. For the CDR3, the DNA is TGCAGTGCTAGAGATTCCACGGATGAGACCCAGTTCTTC.

This clonotype has more than one count but fewer than ten. The J gene is TRBJ2-3, the V gene TRBV2, with 8 positions matching TRBD2. The V gene end was trimmed by 3 bases and the J gene end by 4 bases; junction bases not matched to a gene: 3. This CDR3 is built from 14 residues. Germline CDR1 SNHLY, CDR2 FYNNEI. The CDR3 nucleotides read TGTGCCAGCAGTGATGGACTAGCCTCAGATACGCAGTATTTT. Its protein is CASSDGLASDTQYF.

The chain links TRBV10-2 to TRBJ1-3; D is unresolved. The CDR3 consists of 11 residues. Germline CDR1 WSHSY, CDR2 SAAADI. The V end lost 2 bases, the J end lost 8 bases, and 4 bases lay between the germline ends. This CDR3 reads CASSEMDTIYF. DNA for the CDR3: TGCGCCAGCAGTGAGATGGACACCATATATTTT.

Remarks on this clonotype: The junction and the germline gene differ at one end; a read error may be behind it. The chain has TRBV28 and TRBJ2-3; possibly TRBD2 for D (5 bases). The CDR3 spans 15 residues. Germline loops: CDR1 MDHEN, CDR2 SYDVKM. The CDR3 spells CASSLPVASTDAQYF. The CDR3 region has the DNA TGTGCCAGCAGTTTACCCGTAGCTAGCACAGATGCGCAGTATTTT.

The genes are TRBV13 and TRBJ1-2, with D perhaps TRBD1 (5 bases). The length of the CDR3 is 18 residues. V lost 5 bases and J 0 bases, leaving 22 bases between the germline ends. Germline V gene data show CDR1 as PRHDT and CDR2 as FYEKMQ (reference sequence). CDR3 nucleotides: TGTGCCAGCAGCCCTCTGGGGGAACGTACGGGGACTAACTATGGCTACACCTTC. Its protein product is CASSPLGERTGTNYGYTF. Based on the CDR3 plus reference TRBV13 and TRBJ1-2, the full variable domain is AAGVIQSPRHLIKEKRETATLKCYPIPRHDTVYWYQQGPGQDPQFLISFYEKMQSDKGSIPDRFSAQQFSDYHSELNMSSLELGDSALYFCASSPLGERTGTNYGYTFGSGTRLTVV.

The chain employs TRBV28 and TRBJ1-2; unclear D gene. The CDR3 covers 13 residues. Germline lookup yields CDR1 MDHEN and CDR2 SYDVKM. V shed 6 bases and J shed 5 bases, with 13 bases lying between them. CDR3 sequence reads: CASSSTRRYGYTF. CDR3 DNA: TGTGCCAGCAGCTCGACGAGGAGGTATGGCTACACCTTC.

This clonotype was recorded once. The V call is TRBV9, the J call TRBJ2-5; 9 nucleotides line up with TRBD2. The DNA matches TRBJ2-1 better at its end, which makes the J call doubtful. Per germline, CDR1 SGDLS and CDR2 YYNGEE. This CDR3 is built from 16 residues. This CDR3 reads CASSVRASGIGETQFF. In DNA form, the CDR3 reads TGTGCCAGCAGCGTACGGGCTAGCGGGATAGGAGAGACCCAGTTCTTC.

The table lists this clonotype with a few counts. A read error may produce the germline difference seen at one junction end. J is TRBJ2-5 and V is TRBV29-1, with D perhaps TRBD2 (6 bases). CDR3 length: 13 residues. Germline lookup yields CDR1 SQVTM and CDR2 ANQGSEA. CDR3 amino acids: CSVAPGGQETQYF. In DNA, the CDR3 is TGTAGCGTTGCCCCAGGAGGGCAAGAGACCCAGTACTTC.

In this sample, this clonotype turned up once. V gene TRBV20-1 combines with J gene TRBJ2-7, with 7 bases identical to TRBD2. The CDR3 runs 14 residues. The germline gives CDR1 DFQATT, CDR2 SNEGSKA (reference sequence). The V gene end was trimmed by 1 base and the J gene end by 12 bases; junction bases not matched to a gene: 15. CDR3 residues: CSARGLRELNIRYF. In DNA, the CDR3 is TGCAGTGCTAGAGGTCTGCGGGAGTTGAACATTCGGTACTTC.

This clonotype was counted only a few times. This sequence joins TRBV29-1 and TRBJ2-1; 7 bases match TRBD2. The CDR3 is 13 residues long. J was trimmed by 2 bases and V by 3 bases; bases with no gene match: 1. Germline V gene data show CDR1 as SQVTM and CDR2 as ANQGSEA. CDR3 DNA: TGCAGCGTTGACCGGGGGGCCTACAATGAGCAGTTCTTC. Translated, it gives CSVDRGAYNEQFF.

The chain carries TRBV12-3 or TRBV12-4 and TRBJ2-7; no reliable D call. There are 12 residues in the CDR3. V dropped 7 bases and J dropped 6 bases, with 13 bases sitting between them. The CDR3 sequence: CASTKDLAEQYF. CDR3 nucleotide sequence: TGTGCCAGCACCAAGGACCTCGCCGAGCAGTACTTC.

This clonotype was detected only a few times. This chain connects TRBV7-2 to TRBJ1-2; 7 nucleotides align to TRBD1. Germline V gives CDR1 SGHTA, CDR2 FQGNSA. V lost 5 bases and J lost 8; bases outside the gene matches: 14. The CDR3 length is 15 residues. The CDR3 nucleotides are TGTGCCAGCAGCCCGCACATCGACAGGGAGAGCGGCTACACCTTC. Encoded protein: CASSPHIDRESGYTF.

This chain joins TRBV4-2 and TRBJ2-7, with no clear D. V shed 0 bases and J shed 5 bases, with 8 bases lying between them. The CDR3 runs to 13 residues. CDR1 is LGHNA and CDR2 is YNFKEQ in the germline V gene. CDR3 residues: CASSQEAPHEQYF. CDR3 in DNA: TGTGCCAGCAGCCAAGAGGCCCCCCACGAGCAGTACTTC.

The chain is built from TRBV7-2 and TRBJ2-7; 9 bases are a match to TRBD2. Trimming took 1 base from V and 6 from J; bases not matched to a gene: 7. The CDR3 length is 15 residues. Germline CDR1 SGHTA, CDR2 FQGNSA. CDR3 amino acids: CASSLDSLREGEQYF. Here the CDR3 DNA reads TGTGCCAGCAGCTTAGATTCCTTGCGGGAGGGCGAGCAGTACTTC.

This clonotype was counted only a few times. The V call is TRBV4-2, the J call TRBJ2-7; the D call may be TRBD1 or TRBD2 (7 bases each). This CDR3 region has 18 residues. The germline V gene encodes CDR1 LGHNA and CDR2 YNFKEQ. The V end lost 3 bases, the J end lost 0 bases, and 21 bases lay between the germline ends. For the CDR3, the DNA is TGTGCCAGCAGCCACACAGGGGCTAGCGGTGCCAGCTCCTACGAGCAGTACTTC. It is translated as CASSHTGASGASSYEQYF.

This clonotype occurred a few times. The chain couples TRBV4-3 to TRBJ2-1, with 9 nucleotides matching TRBD2. J was trimmed by 3 bases and V by 0 bases; bases with no gene match: 9. CDR1 and CDR2 from the germline V gene are LGHNA and YSLEER. The CDR3 runs 18 residues. DNA for the CDR3: TGCGCCAGCAGCCAAGATAGCGCTAGCGGGGAGGGCTACAATGAGCAGTTCTTC. This sequence encodes CASSQDSASGEGYNEQFF.

The V gene is TRBV10-2, the J gene TRBJ2-7; D is ambiguous. The CDR3 has 11 residues. The germline V gene has CDR1 WSHSY and CDR2 SAAADI. As DNA, the CDR3 is TGCGCTACAGCGTCCCCCTACGAGCAGTACTTC. Translating it yields CATASPYEQYF.

J is TRBJ2-3 and V is TRBV12-3 or TRBV12-4; D remains unclear. The CDR3 extends over 14 amino acids. V was shortened by 6 bases and J by 3 bases, with 13 bases between the two germline ends. This CDR3 is CASSPLSGTDTQYF. In DNA form, the CDR3 reads TGTGCCAGCAGCCCTCTTTCCGGGACAGATACGCAGTATTTT.

This clonotype was counted many times. The J gene is TRBJ2-7, the V gene TRBV6-6; no reliable D call. V lost 2 bases and J lost 3, with 8 bases in between. CDR1 MNHNY and CDR2 SVGAGI come from the germline V gene (reference sequence). The CDR3 consists of 13 residues. The CDR3 DNA reads TGTGCCAGCAGTTACCCCCCCTTCTACGAGCAGTACTTC. Protein: CASSYPPFYEQYF.

The chain employs TRBV2 and TRBJ2-4; TRBD1 agrees at 12 bases. This CDR3 is 18 amino acids long. Unmatched junction bases numbered 10, after V lost 7 bases and J lost 0 bases. Germline V CDR1 and CDR2: SNHLY, FYNNEI. CDR3 loop: CASIPGQGAKGAKNIQYF. CDR3 nucleotide sequence: TGTGCCAGCATCCCGGGACAGGGGGCGAAGGGAGCCAAAAACATTCAGTACTTC.

This clonotype has ten or more counts. V usage is TRBV28 and J usage is TRBJ2-7; 10 bases are a match to TRBD1. The V gene end was trimmed by 8 bases and the J gene end by 4 bases; junction bases not matched to a gene: 2. Germline loops: CDR1 MDHEN, CDR2 SYDVKM. The CDR3 runs to 12 residues. Here the CDR3 DNA reads TGTGCCAGCCGGGACAGGGGTTACGAGCAGTACTTC. Encoded protein: CASRDRGYEQYF.

Only one count was recorded for this clonotype. The chain has TRBV29-1 and TRBJ1-1; no clear D gene. CDR3 length: 11 residues. V lost 3 bases to trimming and J lost 7 bases, with 9 bases between them. In germline, CDR1 is SQVTM, CDR2 ANQGSEA. The CDR3: CSVDWVSEAFF. The DNA of the CDR3 is TGCAGCGTTGATTGGGTGAGTGAAGCTTTCTTT.

This clonotype was detected only a few times. V usage is TRBV20-1 and J usage is TRBJ2-5; 8 nucleotides agree with TRBD2. Losses at the gene ends were 2 bases for V and 10 bases for J; bases not matched to a gene: 6. Germline CDR1 DFQATT, CDR2 SNEGSKA (reference sequence). The CDR3 runs 12 residues. CDR3 region: CSARPSGSDQYF. The DNA of the CDR3 is TGCAGTGCTAGACCCAGCGGGAGCGACCAGTACTTC.

This clonotype was seen a handful of times. The J gene is TRBJ2-5, the V gene TRBV4-2, with 8 bases fitting TRBD1. The CDR3 runs to 16 residues. Germline V lookup: CDR1 LGHNA, CDR2 YNFKEQ. The V and J ends lost 0 bases and 2 bases, in that order; junction bases with no gene match: 5. CDR3 DNA: TGTGCCAGCAGCCAAGACCCGGGACAGGAGCAAGAGACCCAGTACTTC. This gives the protein CASSQDPGQEQETQYF.

This chain uses TRBV4-3 with TRBJ2-5; D may match TRBD1 or TRBD2 (5 bases each). The J call is doubtful: the DNA matches TRBJ2-7 better. CDR1 and CDR2 (germline): LGHNA, YSLEER. The CDR3 runs to 13 residues. The CDR3: CASSQTRDLEQYF. The CDR3 DNA reads TGCGCCAGCAGCCAAACACGGGACCTCGAGCAGTACTTC.